The entry below gives a single T cell receptor beta chain sequence along with its context. Its antigen is undetermined. The library was made from cDNA and included unique molecular identifiers. TCRdb redid the calling of the PCR reads with MiXCR, one entry per CDR3 protein. Of roughly 870,000 distinct CDR3 sequences detected, 53% appear once; the ten largest clones hold 4% to 5.5%. These data belong to a study of post-analysis software for immune sequencing data. For the study at large: Recorded subtypes: relapsing-remitting, secondary progressive, progressive-relapsing; some patients unannotated. Overall study results and limits: Controls significantly exceeded multiple sclerosis patients in normalized Chao1 diversity. Four or five TRBV segments (TRBV5-6, TRBV5-1 and TRBV20-1 among them) occurred more frequently in patients than in controls.

The CDR3 length is 15 residues. V was shortened by 6 bases and J by 8 bases, with 17 bases between the two germline ends. Germline V lookup: CDR1 SGHTA, CDR2 FQGTGA. This clonotype was obtained from a girl aged 5-17 years with multiple sclerosis. The sequenced sample was blood. The chain joins TRBV7-3 to TRBJ2-6; perhaps TRBD1 as D (7 bases). CDR3 amino acids: CASRGTAGRTNVLTF. The CDR3 DNA sequence: TGTGCCAGCAGGGGGACAGCGGGCCGGACCAACGTCCTGACTTTC.